This T cell receptor (beta chain) was captured in a study of blood T cell repertoires in COVID-19 (TCRdb year 2020). Study-level background: Collaborator samples came from the United States, Italy and Spain and covered acute and convalescent phases of COVID-19. Nearly every sample came with metadata listing a de-identified subject ID, COVID-19 status, age in years and sex. Where HLA class I and class II types were available, the types were taken from metadata supplied by the sample provider, not from assay-based typing. The samples were drawn from the first 160 participants of the ongoing ImmuneRACE study and from roughly 1,300 subjects provided by 6 global collaborators. The dataset comprised deeply sampled blood TCRbeta repertoires from subjects exposed to, actively infected with, or recovered from COVID-19. A freely available public database, intended as a resource for researchers studying the immune response to SARS-CoV-2, is where the repertoires were released. The material from the prospective study consisted of cDNA or gDNA derived from T cells, B-cell-depleted T cells, or PBMCs. Results and caveats for the whole study, not just this receptor: How much clinical and demographic metadata was included differed by source and by participant, and the metadata was provided uncurated.

Germline trimming amounts to 6 bases on V and 3 bases on J, with 4 as the count of junction bases outside the gene matches. The CDR3 contains 14 residues, cysteine and phenylalanine counted. Of all the DNA, just the CDR3 is kept, 42 bases in frame from base 1. The germline V gene sets CDR1 to MNHEY and CDR2 to SVGAGI. Whole blood was collected in K2EDTA tubes by collaborating institutions according to the institutions' own protocols. For TCRbeta analysis, collaborators shipped samples in one of three forms: frozen whole blood, isolated PBMCs, or DNA extracted from either of those sample types. TCRbeta CDR3 regions were amplified from genomic DNA by means of the immunoSEQ Assay, a bias-controlled multiplex PCR. From the authors' description of their analysis: The number of nucleated cells in each sample was estimated by amplification of reference gene primers within the assay. To quantify the absolute abundance of each unique TCRbeta CDR3 rearrangement, sequence reads were collapsed and filtered. For each sample, productive Simpson clonality was calculated as the square root of Simpson's diversity index across productive rearrangements. TCRdb holds this immuneACCESS table with in-frame rearrangements only. Some clones are missing; in checked studies, unresolved V genes explain under half, and the rest has no known cause. That table furnishes V, J and clone size, whereas the DNA furnished D and trimming. In all, the sample holds under 60,000 clones, and 70% to 90% of those were seen once. The top ten hold about 1.6% of the sample.

For this clone: The antigen it binds to is not known. Base qualities are not recorded, but no much larger clone differs from it by a single base.

Sequencing was done on a sample of peripheral blood. The chain joins TRBV6-5 to TRBJ2-2, with 7 central nucleotides matching TRBD1. This clonotype was sampled from a man aged 60 to 69 with acute or convalescent COVID-19. The nucleotides read TGTGCCAGCAGGAGGACAGGAGACACCGGGGAGCTGTTTTTT. Its translation reads: CASRRTGDTGELFF.